These 17 T cell receptor beta chains were sequenced from one sample in a study of technical replicates of blood from several donors. TCRdb keeps only in-frame clones here, not all; method: immunoSEQ multiplex PCR. The data contain more than 75,000 clones, 94% of them singletons. The specimen sequenced was T cells isolated from PBMCs. The origin of the receptors is a human donor in good health.

The genes are TRBV29-1 and TRBJ2-5; D remains unclear. Germline CDR1 is SQVTM and CDR2 is ANQGSEA. The ends were cut back, 7 bases at V and 5 bases at J, with 14 bases in the middle. The CDR3 is made up of 12 amino acids. In DNA, the CDR3 is TGCAGCGCATCAAAAAAACGGGAGACCCAGTACTTC. Its translation is CSASKKRETQYF.

This CDR3 reads CASSLGAGTGHSPLHF. The CDR3, as DNA: TGCGCCAGCAGCTTGGGGGCCGGGACAGGGCATTCACCCCTCCACTTT. The J gene is TRBJ1-6, the V gene TRBV5-1; 9 bases match TRBD1. Trimming at V came to 0 bases and at J to 8 bases, leaving 6 bases not matched to a gene. CDR1 and CDR2 (germline): SGHRS, YFSETQ. The CDR3 covers 16 residues.

The chain recombines TRBV6-5 with TRBJ1-2, with TRBD1 matching over 7 bases. V trimming: 11 bases; J trimming: 4 bases; junction bases outside the gene matches: 13. Germline V gives CDR1 MNHEY, CDR2 SVGAGI. The CDR3 runs to 14 residues. Here the CDR3 reads CASTGAGATYGYTF. CDR3 sequence (DNA): TGTGCCTCCACAGGGGCAGGGGCAACCTATGGCTACACCTTC.

This clone has more than one count but fewer than ten. The chain is built from TRBV9 and TRBJ2-2, with TRBD2 as a possible D gene (6 bases). Deletions cut 0 bases from V and 2 bases from J, with 11 bases between. The CDR3 totals 16 residues. Germline V gene sequence: CDR1 SGDLS, CDR2 YYNGEE. The CDR3 region is CASSVGRDANTGELFF. In DNA form, the CDR3 reads TGTGCCAGCAGCGTAGGGCGGGACGCAAACACCGGGGAGCTGTTTTTT.

The gene calls are TRBV6-5 and TRBJ2-1, with TRBD2 matching 8 bases. The CDR3 totals 14 residues. Losses at the gene ends were 6 bases for V and 6 bases for J; bases not matched to a gene: 7. CDR1 and CDR2 from the germline V gene are MNHEY and SVGAGI. CDR3 coding DNA: TGTGCCAGCAGCGCCGGGAGGGACCCCAATGAGCAGTTCTTC. It encodes CASSAGRDPNEQFF.

The chain links TRBV6-1 to TRBJ1-1, with D tentatively TRBD1 (5 bases). Germline values: CDR1 MNHNS, CDR2 SASEGT. CDR3 length: 10 residues. The V end lost 8 bases, the J end lost 8 bases, and 9 bases lay between the germline ends. CDR3 region: CASLKGEAFF. The CDR3 nucleotides read TGTGCCAGCCTCAAGGGGGAAGCTTTCTTT.

This clone was counted a single time. This sequence joins TRBV14 and TRBJ1-2; 10 nucleotides line up with TRBD1. The V segment lost 3 bases and the J segment 1 base; nucleotides outside the gene matches: 5. The germline V gene encodes CDR1 SGHDN and CDR2 FVKESK. CDR3 length: 16 amino acids. Written as DNA, the CDR3 is TGTGCCAGCAGCCAGGCCGGGACAGGGGTTAACTATGGCTACACCTTC. Translating it yields CASSQAGTGVNYGYTF. The full variable domain, with the rest looked up from reference TRBV14 and TRBJ1-2, is EAGVTQFPSHSVIEKGQTVTLRCDPISGHDNLYWYRRVMGKEIKFLLHFVKESKQDESGMPNNRFLAERTGGTYSTLKVQPAELEDSGVYFCASSQAGTGVNYGYTFGSGTRLTVV.

The chain employs TRBV20-1 and TRBJ1-1; 7 nucleotides align to TRBD1. CDR1 and CDR2 from the germline V gene are DFQATT and SNEGSKA (reference sequence). The CDR3 has 11 amino acids. The junction had 4 bases not matched to a gene; V was cut back by 5 bases and J by 7 bases. CDR3 bases: TGCAGTGCTTTTGGGACAGTTGAAGCTTTCTTT. Its translation: CSAFGTVEAFF.

V gene TRBV15 combines with J gene TRBJ1-3, with D perhaps matching TRBD1 (6 bases). The CDR3 totals 15 residues. The germline CDR1 and CDR2 sequences are LNHNV and YYDKDF (reference sequence). V gave up 0 bases and J gave up 4 bases, with 10 bases separating them. The CDR3 DNA is TGTGCCACCAGCAGAGATCGTGGACAGGGAAACACCATATATTTT. Translation gives CATSRDRGQGNTIYF.

This sequence joins TRBV29-1 and TRBJ2-7; possible D gene TRBD1, 5 bases. CDR3 size: 10 residues. Germline CDR1 reads SQVTM; CDR2 reads ANQGSEA. The germline V and J ends were trimmed by 6 bases and 5 bases, with 8 bases remaining between them. The CDR3 region is CSVRQNEQYF. The CDR3 DNA follows: TGCAGCGTACGACAGAACGAGCAGTACTTC.

The genes are TRBV2 and TRBJ2-5; D remains unclear. V lost 0 bases and J lost 0, with 8 bases in between. The CDR3 length is 15 residues. The germline V gene encodes CDR1 SNHLY and CDR2 FYNNEI. DNA for the CDR3: TGTGCCAGCAGTGAAGCGTGGCCTGACCAAGAGACCCAGTACTTC. It is translated as CASSEAWPDQETQYF.

The CDR3 sequence: CASSQGGLGEKLFF. The CDR3 coding sequence is TGTGCCAGCAGCCAAGGCGGGTTAGGGGAAAAACTGTTTTTT. The J gene is TRBJ1-4, the V gene TRBV14; D not resolved. Trimming left V 1 base short and J 8 bases short, with 11 bases between. Germline V CDR1 and CDR2: SGHDN, FVKESK. The CDR3 has 14 amino acids. The full variable domain, in which reference TRBV14 and TRBJ1-4 provide the parts outside the CDR3, is EAGVTQFPSHSVIEKGQTVTLRCDPISGHDNLYWYRRVMGKEIKFLLHFVKESKQDESGMPNNRFLAERTGGTYSTLKVQPAELEDSGVYFCASSQGGLGEKLFFGSGTQLSVL.

The rearrangement links TRBV7-6 to TRBJ1-5; D is undetermined. CDR1 and CDR2 from the germline V gene are SGHVS and FNYEAQ. The CDR3 is made up of 16 amino acids. V lost 2 bases and J lost 2, with 13 bases in between. CDR3 nucleotides: TGTGCCAGCAGCTTATTGAGCGCTGGAGGCAATCAGCCCCAGCATTTT. Translated: CASSLLSAGGNQPQHF.

The sample holds one count of this clone. V gene TRBV7-9 combines with J gene TRBJ2-4; 8 bases align to TRBD1. With 1 base clipped from V and 0 bases from J, the junction kept 2 bases outside the gene matches. This CDR3 spans 16 amino acids. Germline CDR1 SEHNR, CDR2 FQNEAQ (reference sequence). CDR3 DNA sequence: TGTGCCAGCAGCTTAGGACAGGGGCTAGCCAAAAACATTCAGTACTTC. The encoded protein is CASSLGQGLAKNIQYF.

The CDR3 bases are TGTGCCAGTAGTACGTCTGTCACAAGTGAGCAGTACTTC. This translates into CASSTSVTSEQYF. The J gene is TRBJ2-7, the V gene TRBV19, with D unresolved. Per the germline V gene, CDR1 is LNHDA and CDR2 is SQIVND (reference sequence). The V and J ends lost 4 bases and 7 bases respectively, with 14 bases between them. The CDR3 runs to 13 residues. The variable domain in full, completed from reference TRBV19 and TRBJ2-7, reads DGGITQSPKYLFRKEGQNVTLSCEQNLNHDAMYWYRQDPGQGLRLIYYSQIVNDFQKGDIAEGYSVSREKKESFPLTVTSAQKNPTAFYLCASSTSVTSEQYFGPGTRLTVT.

This clone was counted a single time. The chain uses TRBV6-6 and TRBJ2-7, with D tentatively TRBD1 (8 bases). The ends were cut back, 4 bases at V and 1 base at J, with 14 bases in the middle. Germline lookup yields CDR1 MNHNY and CDR2 SVGAGI (reference sequence). This CDR3 is 15 amino acids long. DNA for the CDR3: TGTGCCAGCAGTTTACAGGGGGGGGCATCCTACGAGCAGTACTTC. Translating it yields CASSLQGGASYEQYF.

CDR3 protein: CASSSRFPPLIQGMTAYEQYF. CDR3 in DNA: TGTGCCAGCAGTTCGCGATTTCCACCCCTTATACAGGGAATGACAGCCTACGAGCAGTACTTC. The chain uses TRBV28 and TRBJ2-7, with D possibly being TRBD1 (6 bases). Germline CDR1 MDHEN, CDR2 SYDVKM. V was cut by 4 bases and J by 2 bases, with 33 bases left in between. The CDR3 is 21 residues long.